The clone carrying this T cell receptor (beta chain) was picked up many times. Its antigen is as yet unknown. Ophthalmopathy patients had Clinical Activity Score at least 3, NOSPECS grade at least 4, duration under 3 months. V lost 4 bases, J lost 5 bases, and 18 bases lay in between. Germline V lookup: CDR1 DFQATT, CDR2 SNEGSKA (reference sequence). The CDR3 is made up of 14 amino acids. The data originate from a study of T cells in Graves' hyperthyroidism and ophthalmopathy. Overall study: Specimen type is peripheral blood, collected at initial diagnosis prior to any treatment.

RNA transcripts gave rise to amplified TCR beta CDR3 regions. A first-round RT-PCR of the TCR CDR3 used the HTBI primer set. TCRdb used MiXCR to reprocess the multiplex PCR reads, holding one entry per CDR3 protein. The sample yields under 400,000 distinct CDR3 sequences, approximately 18% seen once. General study findings and limits: Blood shared most expanded thyroid clonotypes above 0.001. Ophthalmopathy was model-predicted a median approximately six months pre-onset.

The TCR was taken from a woman aged 40 to 50 with Graves' ophthalmopathy. The specimen was blood. J is TRBJ2-7 and V is TRBV20-1; D remains ambiguous. CDR3 DNA sequence: TGCAGTGCTATAATCCTTTGGGCAGTCGACGAGCAGTACTTC. This encodes CSAIILWAVDEQYF.